The clone carrying this TCR beta chain appeared a few times. The target antigen is unknown. Histologic diagnosis was independently verified by two lung pathologists. This sample was taken from a study of immune evolution from preneoplasia to lung adenocarcinoma. General study results and limits: Top clone share appeared to fall from AAH through AIS, MIA, adenocarcinoma. Clonality was highest in normal lung, lower in later-stage lesions apparently.

The data were produced by immunoSEQ multiplex PCR, yet TCRdb's version contains in-frame clones alone and is incomplete. The sample shows 9,500 to 12,000 clones, roughly 88% of them seen only once. The CDR3 covers 14 residues. Looked up from germline, CDR1 is MNHNS and CDR2 is SASEGT. The germline V and J ends were trimmed by 4 bases and 4 bases, with 11 bases remaining between them. Sequencing was carried out using FFPE invasive lung adenocarcinoma tissue. The receptor was isolated from a person aged 65-85 years with invasive lung adenocarcinoma. The chain is built from TRBV6-1 and TRBJ1-3; D gene uncertain. CDR3 in amino acids: CASSVGSNGNTIYF. The CDR3 DNA reads TGTGCCAGCAGTGTAGGGAGTAACGGAAACACCATATATTTT.